The sequence of this T cell receptor beta chain was determined in a study of OX40 agonist ivuxolimab in advanced cancers. Overall study context: Checkpoint inhibitors had been given previously to 40% of patients.

Clones were read by immunoSEQ multiplex PCR, and TCRdb kept only the in-frame ones, dropping some. Counted here are fewer than 4,000 clones, roughly 90% occurring once; the ten biggest clones make up around 2%. The germline CDR1 and CDR2 sequences are LNHDA and SQIVND (reference sequence). The CDR3 loop spans 14 amino acids. Trimming left V 5 bases short and J 1 base short, with 12 bases between. The V call is TRBV19, the J call TRBJ2-7; D might be TRBD1 (6 bases). The clonotype was recovered from an adult with an advanced solid tumor such as melanoma, head and neck, liver or kidney cancer. The specimen was CD4+ or CD8+ T cells sorted from blood, collected in a trial of the OX40 agonist ivuxolimab. The CDR3 protein is CASSSRDTSYEQYF. As DNA, the CDR3 is TGTGCCAGTAGTTCTAGGGACACATCCTACGAGCAGTACTTC.